This T cell receptor (beta chain) came from a study of neurological immune-mediated disorders (dated 2019 in TCRdb). For the wider study: Among the 35 or so multiple sclerosis patients, about 30 had relapsing-remitting MS and 3 had secondary progressive MS. Using UMI-based sequencing, the study compared peripheral blood TCR-beta repertoires from patients with HTLV-I-associated myelopathy (HAM/TSP), patients with multiple sclerosis, and healthy controls. The roughly 110 TCR-beta libraries covered PBMC samples along with longitudinal samples, technical triplicates, and paired sorted CD4+ and CD8+ T-cell subsets. The cohort included some 66 subjects: some 14 with HAM/TSP, about 35 with multiple sclerosis, and 20 or so healthy controls.

Here is what the overall study found, with its caveats: Repertoires from 18 of 34 MS patients were grouped by phylogenetic analysis into a cluster of related CDR3 sequences, suggesting a possible repertoire-level signature. No association of the MS cluster with clinical or MRI features was observed, and the need for larger cohorts was stated by the authors. The highest TCR clonal expansion was observed in HAM/TSP patients, whereas the lowest was observed in MS patients, even when compared with healthy controls. Expanded clones from different subjects shared no identical CDR3 amino acid sequences, which suggests that TCR-beta repertoires were private in all groups.

Including cysteine and phenylalanine, the CDR3 has 12 amino acids. Here the CDR3 DNA is all that survives: 36 bases in frame from base 1. The trim is 1 base for V and 6 bases for J, with a gap of 7 bases between the germline ends. CDR1 and CDR2 (SGHTA, FQGNSA) derive from the germline V gene. For unsorted PBMC libraries, 2 million PBMCs were used after storage in RNAlater at -80 degrees C until RNA extraction. Multiple sclerosis patients were enrolled in a US clinical protocol under which disease progression was evaluated by magnetic resonance imaging. Peripheral blood was subjected to Ficoll-Hypaque density gradient centrifugation to isolate PBMCs, which were then cryopreserved in liquid nitrogen. Many counts were recorded for this clonotype. Its antigen is still unknown. Base qualities are missing; no much larger clone stands one base away. cDNA was synthesized by template-switch 5'RACE using a primer with a 10-nucleotide random unique molecular identifier that tagged each TCR transcript. Each sequencing run produced over 180 million TCR-beta sequences covering 15-18 subjects. The RNeasy kit was used to extract total RNA. Using the KAPA Real-time Library Amplification kit, TCR-beta VDJ regions were amplified with primers for the TCR constant region and the 5'RACE anchor. Sample indexes and Illumina adaptors were added in a first PCR, and a second PCR then increased library yield. After Ampure bead purification, the TCR product of roughly 650 bp was size-selected on a 2% E-gel SizeSelection system. Before pooling, library quality was assessed on a Bioanalyzer, concentration was determined with Qubit, and library quantification was performed with the Kapa Library Quantification kit. An Illumina HiSeq 2500 sequenced the libraries paired-end 2 x 150 bp. To increase sequence diversity, roughly 24-32% phiX was spiked into each library pool. Regarding the original processing steps: The quality-filtered reads were processed with the UMI-based MiGEC pipeline, whose error correction step removed more than 75% of the raw TCR sequences. VDJ genes were aligned to IMGT germline references, and clonotypes were defined by unique CDR3 amino acid sequence plus V-J genes. VDJtools evaluated clonal expansion, Shannon diversity and CDR3 relatedness (CalcPairwiseDistances, ClusterSamples); CLCbio workbench built phylogenetic trees. Expanded clones were defined as having at least 8 unique UMIs, based on coefficient-of-variation modelling across technical triplicates. TCRdb itself trimmed the public reads at Q25 with fastp, ran MiXCR and retained productive beta chains. Rows matching on CDR3 protein sequence are summarized as one entry with the most common DNA and genes. In this record, the V and J calls reflect TCRdb's handling and not the investigators' own analysis. The sample table shows over 65,000 distinct CDR3 sequences, and around 2.6% are seen once. The top ten clonotypes cover 1.1% of the sample.

The chain was built from TRBV7-2 and TRBJ2-7, with no D gene named confidently. Sequences were obtained from PBMCs. The source of this sequence is a woman younger than 45 with multiple sclerosis. The CDR3 protein is CASSLGGTEQYF. In nucleotide form, the sequence is TGTGCCAGCAGCTTAGGAGGAACCGAGCAGTACTTC.